The clone carrying this T cell receptor beta chain showed up just a few times. Its specificity is not known. This sample is part of a study of T cell repertoires in cytomegalovirus infection. Study overall: Public TCR beta signatures were indicative of both CMV infection and a matching HLA type.

TCRdb called the reads again in MiXCR, with one record for every CDR3 protein. This sample yields about 140,000 distinct CDR3 sequences, of which approximately 5.9% are seen a single time; around 17% belongs to the top ten. Study-level findings and limits: Predominance within the ex vivo response was attributable to HLA-C-restricted CMV-specific TCR beta clonotypes. People with CMV and the relevant HLA were identified by cumulative public TCR beta family frequency.

This TCR was sampled from a human donor in good health (CMV status not recorded). Some clones in this sample may be carry-over from other donors' samples. What was sequenced was PBMCs.

CDR3 residues: CSVDPGPTRLGRGYTF. CDR3 sequence (DNA): TGCAGCGTTGACCCGGGACCGACGAGATTGGGGAGGGGCTACACCTTC. The genes are TRBV29-1 and TRBJ1-2; the D gene is possibly TRBD1 (5 bases). The length of the CDR3 is 16 residues. Trimming shortened V by 3 bases and J by 8 bases, and 25 bases separated the two germline ends. Germline values: CDR1 SQVTM, CDR2 ANQGSEA.